One and the same sample provided the 29 T cell receptor beta chains below, sequenced in a study of shared clonotypes between healthy human individuals. Produced via immunoSEQ multiplex PCR; TCRdb's table is partial and in-frame only. The table includes 1.4 million to 1.5 million clones, roughly 97% detected once. Specimen: naive CD4+ T cells sorted from blood. Subset reported: CD45RA+ positively selected. The receptors stem from a man aged 25-45 years in good health.

J is TRBJ1-2 and V is TRBV7-8, with D maybe TRBD1 (5 bases). Looked up from germline, CDR1 is SGHVS and CDR2 is FQNEAQ. V was shortened by 2 bases and J by 1 base, with 14 bases between the two germline ends. This CDR3 comprises 16 residues. Written as DNA, the CDR3 is TGTGCCAGCAGCTTAATGGGGGGACGGATTAACTATGGCTACACCTTC. Amino acid sequence: CASSLMGGRINYGYTF. The full variable domain, its missing parts supplied by reference TRBV7-8 and TRBJ1-2, is GAGVSQSPRYKVAKRGQDVALRCDPISGHVSLFWYQQALGQGPEFLTYFQNEAQLDKSGLPSDRFFAERPEGSVSTLKIQRTQQEDSAVYLCASSLMGGRINYGYTFGSGTRLTVV.

The V and J genes are TRBV5-1 and TRBJ2-3; D gene ambiguous. This CDR3 region has 14 residues. Germline-derived CDR1 and CDR2 are SGHRS and YFSETQ. Trimming pared 0 bases from V and 4 bases from J, leaving 9 bases between. The CDR3 region is CASSLASGPDTQYF. CDR3 coding DNA: TGCGCCAGCAGCTTGGCCAGTGGGCCAGATACGCAGTATTTT. Full variable domain (rest looked up from reference TRBV5-1 and TRBJ2-3): KAGVTQTPRYLIKTRGQQVTLSCSPISGHRSVSWYQQTPGQGLQFLFEYFSETQRNKGNFPGRFSGRQFSNSRSEMNVSTLELGDSALYLCASSLASGPDTQYFGPGTRLTVL.

The genes are TRBV10-3 and TRBJ1-2; no clear D. The CDR3 has 18 residues. Germline-derived CDR1 and CDR2 are ENHRY and SYGVKD. Trimming pared 6 bases from V and 2 bases from J, leaving 25 bases between. CDR3 amino acids: CAISRTRPQTQRNYGYTF. DNA for the CDR3: TGTGCCATCAGCAGGACGCGACCTCAGACCCAAAGGAACTATGGCTACACCTTC.

This rearrangement joins TRBV18 to TRBJ2-2; D is unclear. The V end lost 4 bases, the J end lost 0 bases, and 9 bases lay between the germline ends. Germline values: CDR1 KGHSH, CDR2 LQKENI. This CDR3 has 15 residues. CDR3 sequence reads: CASSRSGPNTGELFF. Written as DNA, the CDR3 is TGTGCCAGCTCACGGTCGGGTCCGAACACCGGGGAGCTGTTTTTT.

The rearrangement uses TRBV28 and TRBJ1-1; TRBD1 is a possible D gene (6 bases). The germline V gene has CDR1 MDHEN and CDR2 SYDVKM. The CDR3 contains 17 residues. The V end was cut by 2 bases, the J end by 1 base, with 17 bases between. The CDR3 DNA reads as TGTGCCAGCAGTTTACCCGCCCTGGGACAAACGAACACTGAAGCTTTCTTT. Protein: CASSLPALGQTNTEAFF.

This rearrangement joins TRBV5-1 to TRBJ2-3, with TRBD2 matching 10 bases. The CDR3 runs 15 residues. V dropped 2 bases and J dropped 3; count of bases not matched to a gene: 3. The V gene's germline CDR1 is SGHRS and CDR2 YFSETQ. The CDR3 region is CASSFGTSVTDTQYF. The CDR3 DNA reads TGCGCCAGCAGCTTCGGGACTAGCGTTACAGATACGCAGTATTTT.

With respect to this clone: The sample carries other DNA sequences with the same CDR3. The chain links TRBV19 to TRBJ1-2; D ambiguous. The V gene lost 3 bases and the J gene lost 2 bases, with 7 bases spanning the gap. Germline-derived CDR1 and CDR2 are LNHDA and SQIVND (reference sequence). This CDR3 has 13 amino acids. The DNA for the CDR3 is TGTGCCAGTAGTATTCTTGGGAACTATGGCTACACCTTC. This translates into CASSILGNYGYTF.

This chain joins TRBV29-1 and TRBJ2-1, with D possibly TRBD2 on 6 matching bases. In germline, CDR1 is SQVTM, CDR2 ANQGSEA. V was pared by 5 bases and J by 4 bases, with 9 bases between. The length of the CDR3 is 12 residues. DNA of the CDR3: TGCAGCGTTCGAGCGGGTTACAATGAGCAGTTCTTC. This gives the protein CSVRAGYNEQFF.

This rearrangement joins TRBV11-2 to TRBJ2-4, with D possibly being TRBD2 (5 bases). The CDR3 contains 16 residues. Germline assignment: CDR1 SGHAT and CDR2 FQNNGV. Trimming left V 1 base short and J 2 bases short, with 12 bases between. The CDR3 nucleotides are TGTGCCAGCAGCTTAGCCGGGAAAGGGACCAAAAACATTCAGTACTTC. It specifies CASSLAGKGTKNIQYF.

The chain has TRBV5-6 and TRBJ1-1; 9 nucleotides agree with TRBD1. This CDR3 comprises 15 residues. The junction had 8 bases not matched to a gene; V was cut back by 1 base and J by 7 bases. In germline, CDR1 is SGHDT, CDR2 YYEEEE. CDR3 nucleotides: TGTGCCAGCAGCTTGAACGGACAGGGGTTCGTTGAAGCTTTCTTT. It specifies CASSLNGQGFVEAFF.

This clone has just a few counts. J is TRBJ2-7 and V is TRBV9; D call uncertain. In germline, CDR1 is SGDLS, CDR2 YYNGEE. The CDR3 is 14 amino acids. Between the trimmed V and J ends, which lost 4 bases and 5 bases, there was a span of 16 bases. Here the CDR3 DNA reads TGTGCCAGCAGCCCTAGTCCCTCAGACAACGAGCAGTACTTC. Residues: CASSPSPSDNEQYF.

The rearrangement uses TRBV29-1 and TRBJ2-1; the D gene is possibly TRBD2 (5 bases). Trimming removed 3 bases at V and 8 bases at J, with 20 bases between. This CDR3 is built from 15 residues. CDR1 is SQVTM and CDR2 is ANQGSEA in the germline V gene. The CDR3 nucleotides read TGCAGCGTTGAGGTGGGCCTAGCTCTTTCGCATGAGCAGTTCTTC. Its protein is CSVEVGLALSHEQFF.

The chain carries TRBV11-3 and TRBJ2-2; D is perhaps TRBD1 or TRBD2 (6 bases each). The CDR3 is 14 amino acids. The V gene lost 2 bases and the J gene lost 6 bases, with 10 bases spanning the gap. CDR1 SGHNT and CDR2 YENEEA come from the germline V gene. The CDR3 region has the DNA TGTGCCAGCAGCTTAAGGGGGGCCCCCGGGGAGCTGTTTTTT. Its translation is CASSLRGAPGELFF.

The V call is TRBV15, the J call TRBJ2-1; 9 positions match TRBD2. V was pared by 0 bases and J by 5 bases, with 14 bases of the junction left unmatched. The CDR3 is made up of 19 amino acids. CDR1 and CDR2 from the germline V gene are LNHNV and YYDKDF (reference sequence). CDR3 nucleotides: TGTGCCACCAGCAGAGATGTGCTAGCGGGAAGGGGCATCCACAATGAGCAGTTCTTC. Its translation: CATSRDVLAGRGIHNEQFF.

This clone was seen only once. The CDR3 region has the DNA TGTGCCAGCACCGGGGACACTTTATACAATGAGCAGTTCTTC. As protein: CASTGDTLYNEQFF. V is TRBV6-1 and J is TRBJ2-1, with a possible D match to TRBD1 (6 bases). CDR3 length: 14 residues. V shed 7 bases and J shed 4 bases, with 14 bases lying between them. Germline V gives CDR1 MNHNS, CDR2 SASEGT.

The chain carries TRBV6-5 and TRBJ2-7; D perhaps matches TRBD1 (5 bases). The CDR3 has 14 residues. Germline V lookup: CDR1 MNHEY, CDR2 SVGAGI. Trimming took off 2 bases at V and 13 bases at J, with 21 bases between the two ends. The CDR3: CASSYAVRQGSPYF. The CDR3, as DNA: TGTGCCAGCAGTTACGCCGTCCGGCAGGGATCTCCATACTTC.

The chain is built from TRBV11-2 and TRBJ2-1, with D perhaps TRBD1 or TRBD2 (5 bases each). V was trimmed by 5 bases and J by 6 bases, leaving 14 bases between them. The CDR3 extends over 14 amino acids. Germline V gives CDR1 SGHAT, CDR2 FQNNGV. This CDR3 is CASSLRDPGNEQFF. CDR3 nucleotide sequence: TGTGCCAGCAGCCTCCGGGACCCGGGCAATGAGCAGTTCTTC.

The genes are TRBV6-5 and TRBJ1-2; tentatively, D is TRBD1 (5 bases). Germline V gene sequence: CDR1 MNHEY, CDR2 SVGAGI. Between the trimmed V and J ends, which lost 2 bases and 5 bases, there was a span of 12 bases. The CDR3 sequence is 14 residues long. The CDR3 loop is CASSYTDSQYGYTF. CDR3 sequence (DNA): TGTGCCAGCAGTTACACCGACAGCCAATATGGCTACACCTTC.

This chain uses TRBV13 with TRBJ1-2; no firm D call. The CDR3 loop spans 14 amino acids. Germline loops: CDR1 PRHDT, CDR2 FYEKMQ (reference sequence). Trimming shortened V by 6 bases and J by 2 bases, and 13 bases separated the two germline ends. Here the CDR3 reads CASRPGSSNYGYTF. The CDR3 bases are TGTGCCAGCAGACCCGGGTCTTCCAACTATGGCTACACCTTC.

The chain carries TRBV15 and TRBJ1-5; no firm D call. CDR1 and CDR2 from the germline V gene are LNHNV and YYDKDF (reference sequence). V dropped 5 bases and J dropped 4 bases, with 6 bases sitting between them. The CDR3 runs 12 residues. The CDR3 sequence: CATSPLNQPQHF. DNA for the CDR3: TGTGCCACCAGCCCGTTGAATCAGCCCCAGCATTTT. Looking up the rest from reference TRBV15 and TRBJ1-5 gives the full variable domain: DAMVIQNPRYQVTQFGKPVTLSCSQTLNHNVMYWYQQKSSQAPKLLFHYYDKDFNNEADTPDNFQSRRPNTSFCFLDIRSPGLGDTAMYLCATSPLNQPQHFGDGTRLSIL.

V usage is TRBV11-1 and J usage is TRBJ2-6, with 7 bases lining up with TRBD2. Looked up from germline, CDR1 is SGHAT and CDR2 is FQDESV (reference sequence). V was clipped by 2 bases and J by 0 bases; unmatched bases: 10. The CDR3 runs 19 residues. The DNA for the CDR3 is TGTGCCAGCAGCTTACTGTCGGGGGGTTGGACCTCTGGGGCCAACGTCCTGACTTTC. It yields the protein CASSLLSGGWTSGANVLTF.

This clone was seen only once. The chain has TRBV18 and TRBJ2-7; TRBD2 is a possible D gene (6 bases). From germline, CDR1 is KGHSH and CDR2 LQKENI. The CDR3 is 12 residues long. Trimming took 6 bases from V and 6 from J, leaving 12 bases between them. Here the CDR3 DNA reads TGTGCCAGCTCCGGCGGGATTTCCGAGCAGTACTTC. Residues: CASSGGISEQYF.

The rearrangement uses TRBV9 and TRBJ2-7; 9 bases align to TRBD2. Germline values: CDR1 SGDLS, CDR2 YYNGEE. CDR3 size: 14 residues. Germline trimming cut 5 bases from V and 4 bases from J; bases unmatched to any gene: 7. The CDR3 sequence: CASSAGTSMYEQYF. CDR3 DNA: TGTGCCAGCAGTGCCGGGACTAGCATGTACGAGCAGTACTTC. The full variable domain, rest sourced from reference TRBV9 and TRBJ2-7, is DSGVTQTPKHLITATGQRVTLRCSPRSGDLSVYWYQQSLDQGLQFLIQYYNGEERAKGNILERFSAQQFPDLHSELNLSSLELGDSALYFCASSAGTSMYEQYFGPGTRLTVT.

The chain has TRBV7-2 and TRBJ1-1; no clear D. The CDR3 extends over 15 amino acids. V lost 5 bases to trimming and J lost 5 bases, with 18 bases between them. Germline loops: CDR1 SGHTA, CDR2 FQGNSA. In DNA, the CDR3 is TGTGCCAGCAGCACCACGAGGGTGTTGAGGACTGAAGCTTTCTTT. Translation gives CASSTTRVLRTEAFF.

The chain couples TRBV28 to TRBJ2-7, with D uncertain. Trimming removed 2 bases at V and 3 bases at J, with 11 bases between. The CDR3 is made up of 14 amino acids. Germline assignment: CDR1 MDHEN and CDR2 SYDVKM. CDR3 in amino acids: CASSLLLEDYEQYF. The CDR3 DNA reads TGTGCCAGCAGTTTACTTCTAGAAGACTACGAGCAGTACTTC.

The rearrangement joins TRBV5-5 to TRBJ2-1; 8 positions match TRBD2. The germline V gene encodes CDR1 SGHKS and CDR2 YYEKEE (reference sequence). The CDR3 extends over 18 amino acids. V lost 3 bases, J lost 0 bases, and 11 bases stayed unmatched. The CDR3 nucleotides are TGTGCCAGCAGCTATCTGGGCGGGAGGTCCAGCTCCTACAATGAGCAGTTCTTC. Its translation is CASSYLGGRSSSYNEQFF.

This clone has just one count. The chain carries TRBV20-1 and TRBJ2-1, with D unclear. V dropped 4 bases and J dropped 9 bases, with 10 bases sitting between them. CDR1 and CDR2 (germline): DFQATT, SNEGSKA (reference sequence). This CDR3 is 11 amino acids long. As DNA, the CDR3 is TGCAGTGCTAAAACCCCTGGTGAGCAGTTCTTC. The encoded protein is CSAKTPGEQFF.

The chain has TRBV4-3 and TRBJ2-3, with D perhaps matching TRBD2 (5 bases). Germline CDR1 LGHNA, CDR2 YSLEER. Trimming pared 1 base from V and 4 bases from J, leaving 9 bases between. The length of the CDR3 is 14 residues. The CDR3: CASSQGGYSDTQYF. The DNA for the CDR3 is TGCGCCAGCAGCCAAGGAGGGTACTCAGATACGCAGTATTTT.

The chain recombines TRBV28 with TRBJ2-1; D may be TRBD1 (5 bases). Germline V CDR1 and CDR2: MDHEN, SYDVKM. The CDR3 loop spans 14 amino acids. Trimming removed 6 bases from V and 7 bases from J, with 16 bases in between. For the CDR3, the DNA is TGTGCCAGCAGCGCTGAGATACAGGATAATGAGCAGTTCTTC. It encodes CASSAEIQDNEQFF.